This record concerns one T cell receptor beta chain sequence. This sample was taken from a study of monozygotic twins with inflammatory bowel disease. Template switching was used to attach UMIs, which incorporated a 6-nucleotide sample barcode. Using the 5' RACE reads, TCRdb records one entry per CDR3 protein without DNA. The repertoire table contains roughly 160,000 distinct CDR3 sequences. The CDR3 is 14 residues long. The chain combines TRBV12-3 or TRBV12-4 with TRBJ2-2; TCRdb selects TRBD2, and the lack of DNA leaves this call unchecked. Sequenced material: blood. The receptor was derived from a human donor with ulcerative colitis or Crohn's disease, or a healthy co-twin of an affected twin (not recorded which). This CDR3 reads CASSFRPLAGELFF.